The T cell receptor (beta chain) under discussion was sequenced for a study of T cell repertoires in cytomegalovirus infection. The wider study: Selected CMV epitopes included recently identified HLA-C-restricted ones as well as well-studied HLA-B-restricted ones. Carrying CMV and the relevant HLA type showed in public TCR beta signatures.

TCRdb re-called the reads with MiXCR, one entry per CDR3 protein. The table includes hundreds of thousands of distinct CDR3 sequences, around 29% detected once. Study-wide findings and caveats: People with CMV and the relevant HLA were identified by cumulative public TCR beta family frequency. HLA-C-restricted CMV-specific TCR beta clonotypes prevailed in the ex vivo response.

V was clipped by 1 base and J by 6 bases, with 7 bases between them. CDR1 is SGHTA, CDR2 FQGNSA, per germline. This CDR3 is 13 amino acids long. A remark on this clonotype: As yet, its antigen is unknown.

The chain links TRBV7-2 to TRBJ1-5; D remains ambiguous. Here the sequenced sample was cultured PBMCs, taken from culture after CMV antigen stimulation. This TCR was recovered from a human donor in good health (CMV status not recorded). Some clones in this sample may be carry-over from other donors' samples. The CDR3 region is CASSLGVIQPQHF. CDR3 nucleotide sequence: TGTGCCAGCAGCTTAGGAGTTATTCAGCCCCAGCATTTT.